This TCR beta chain originates from a study of T-cell memory formation after mild COVID-19. Study-wide findings and caveats: Contracting clones from day 15 to 85 showed balanced CD4/CD8; later expanders favored CD4+.

5'RACE primed from the constant segment yielded TCR alpha and TCR beta cDNA libraries bearing sample barcodes and UMIs. TCRdb re-called the 5' RACE reads through MiXCR, storing one row per CDR3 protein. The data show about 57,000 distinct CDR3 sequences, with 10% to 15% seen just once and approximately 24% held by the top ten. This clonotype has at least ten counts. Its specificity is unknown. The germline V gene encodes CDR1 MGHDK and CDR2 SYGVNS. The CDR3 consists of 15 residues. The V end lost 3 bases, the J end lost 1 base, and 12 bases lay between the germline ends. Input material: PBMCs or a T cell subset sorted from them (not recorded which). The receptor was derived from a man aged 18-30 years who had mild COVID-19 (a few samples of this study predate the infection). Cell type and time point are not known. J is TRBJ1-1 and V is TRBV25-1, with D hard to call. CDR3 amino acids: CASSESKDANTEAFF. The CDR3 nucleotides read TGTGCCAGCAGTGAGTCTAAGGACGCGAACACTGAAGCTTTCTTT.